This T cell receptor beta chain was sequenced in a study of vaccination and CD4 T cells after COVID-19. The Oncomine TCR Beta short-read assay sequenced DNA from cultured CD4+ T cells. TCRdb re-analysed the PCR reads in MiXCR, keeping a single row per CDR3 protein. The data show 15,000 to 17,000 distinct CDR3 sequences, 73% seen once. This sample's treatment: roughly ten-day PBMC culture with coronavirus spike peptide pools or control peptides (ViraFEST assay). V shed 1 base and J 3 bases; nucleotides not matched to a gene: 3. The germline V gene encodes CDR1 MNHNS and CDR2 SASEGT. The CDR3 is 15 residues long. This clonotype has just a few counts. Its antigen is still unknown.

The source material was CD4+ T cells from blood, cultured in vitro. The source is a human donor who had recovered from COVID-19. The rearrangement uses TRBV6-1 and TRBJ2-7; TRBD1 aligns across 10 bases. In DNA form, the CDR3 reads TGTGCCAGCAGTGAAGGGACAGGGGGGTACTACGAGCAGTACTTC. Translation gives CASSEGTGGYYEQYF.